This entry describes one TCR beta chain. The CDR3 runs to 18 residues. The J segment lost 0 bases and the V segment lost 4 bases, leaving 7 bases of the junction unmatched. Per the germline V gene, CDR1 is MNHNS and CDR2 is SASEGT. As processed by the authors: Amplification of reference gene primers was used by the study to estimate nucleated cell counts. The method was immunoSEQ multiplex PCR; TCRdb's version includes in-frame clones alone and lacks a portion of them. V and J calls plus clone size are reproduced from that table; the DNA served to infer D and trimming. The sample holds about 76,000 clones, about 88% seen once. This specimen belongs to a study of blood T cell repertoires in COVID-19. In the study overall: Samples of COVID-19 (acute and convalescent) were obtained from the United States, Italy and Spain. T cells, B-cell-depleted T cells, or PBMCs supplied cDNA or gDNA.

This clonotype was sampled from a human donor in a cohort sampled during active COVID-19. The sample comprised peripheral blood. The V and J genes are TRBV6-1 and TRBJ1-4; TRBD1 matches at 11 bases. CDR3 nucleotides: TGTGCCAGCAGTGCAGGACAGGGGGCGCGGGCAACTAATGAAAAACTGTTTTTT. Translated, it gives CASSAGQGARATNEKLFF.